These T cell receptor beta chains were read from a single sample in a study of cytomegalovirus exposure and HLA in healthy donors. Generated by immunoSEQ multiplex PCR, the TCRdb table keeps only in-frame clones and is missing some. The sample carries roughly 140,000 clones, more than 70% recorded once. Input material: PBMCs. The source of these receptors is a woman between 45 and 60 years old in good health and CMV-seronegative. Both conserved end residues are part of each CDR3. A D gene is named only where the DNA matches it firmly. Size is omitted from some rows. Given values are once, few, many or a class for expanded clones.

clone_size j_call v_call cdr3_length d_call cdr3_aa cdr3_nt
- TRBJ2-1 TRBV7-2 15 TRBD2 CASSSYSGGYNEQFF TGTGCCAGCAGCTCCTATAGCGGGGGGTACAATGAGCAGTTCTTC
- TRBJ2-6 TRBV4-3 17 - CASSQDLLLSGANVLTF TGCGCCAGCAGCCAAGATCTATTGCTCTCTGGGGCCAACGTCCTGACTTTC
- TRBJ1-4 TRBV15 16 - CATSRGLTGLLEKLFF TGTGCCACCAGCAGAGGGTTAACGGGGTTGTTAGAAAAACTGTTTTTT
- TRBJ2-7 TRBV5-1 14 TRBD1 CASSLGAGGGEQYF TGCGCCAGCAGCTTGGGGGCAGGGGGCGGCGAGCAGTACTTC
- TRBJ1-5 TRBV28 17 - CASITTGRGVGNQPQHF TGTGCCAGCATCACCACCGGGAGGGGGGTTGGCAATCAGCCCCAGCATTTT
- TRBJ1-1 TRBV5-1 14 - CASSLWGRGTEAFF TGCGCCAGCAGCTTGTGGGGTAGGGGCACTGAAGCTTTCTTT
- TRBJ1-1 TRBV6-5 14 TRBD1 CASSAGQGRTEAFF TGTGCCAGCAGTGCCGGACAGGGGAGGACTGAAGCTTTCTTT
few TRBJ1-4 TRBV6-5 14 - CASKFGWSNEKLFF TGTGCCAGCAAATTCGGTTGGTCTAATGAAAAACTGTTTTTT
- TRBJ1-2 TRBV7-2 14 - CASSFSPAAEGYTF TGTGCCAGCAGCTTCTCGCCCGCCGCGGAGGGCTACACCTTC
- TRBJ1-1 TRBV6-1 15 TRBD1 CASSETWDRDTEAFF TGTGCCAGCAGTGAGACCTGGGACAGAGACACTGAAGCTTTCTTT
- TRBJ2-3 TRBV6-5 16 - CASSFNPGTGGDTQYF TGTGCCAGCAGTTTTAACCCCGGTACTGGGGGGGATACGCAGTATTTT
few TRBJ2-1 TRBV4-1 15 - CASSQGPLRLDEQFF TGCGCCAGCAGCCAAGGGCCCCTTCGTTTGGATGAGCAGTTCTTC
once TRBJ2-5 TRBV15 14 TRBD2 CATSRDMGLVTQYF TGTGCCACCAGCAGAGATATGGGACTAGTGACCCAGTACTTC
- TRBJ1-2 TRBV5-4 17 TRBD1 CASSLGSGGLGNYGYTF TGTGCCAGCAGCTTGGGTTCAGGGGGTTTGGGTAACTATGGCTACACCTTC
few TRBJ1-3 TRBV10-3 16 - CAISESVRVSGNTIYF TGTGCCATCAGTGAGTCCGTGAGGGTTTCTGGAAACACCATATATTTT
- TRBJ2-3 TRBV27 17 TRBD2 CASSPLGTSGGTDTQYF TGTGCCAGCAGTCCCCTCGGGACTAGCGGGGGCACAGATACGCAGTATTTT
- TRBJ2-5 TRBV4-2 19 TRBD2 CASSQVQGGGAVGVETQYF TGTGCCAGCAGCCAAGTCCAGGGCGGGGGGGCCGTCGGGGTAGAGACCCAGTACTTC
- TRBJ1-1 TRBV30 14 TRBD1 CAWTYNRGSTEAFF TGTGCCTGGACGTATAACAGGGGGAGTACTGAAGCTTTCTTT
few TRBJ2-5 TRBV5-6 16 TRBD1 CASSLVDRVEYETQYF TGTGCCAGCAGCCTTGTGGACAGGGTGGAGTACGAGACCCAGTACTTC
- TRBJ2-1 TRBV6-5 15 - CASTPSQGNINEQFF TGTGCCAGCACCCCCTCGCAGGGAAATATAAATGAGCAGTTCTTC
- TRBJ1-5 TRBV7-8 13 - CASTSGVLAPQHF TGTGCCAGCACTTCGGGGGTACTTGCGCCCCAGCATTTT
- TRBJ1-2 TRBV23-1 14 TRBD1 CATFTQGAKFGYTF TGCGCCACCTTCACTCAGGGGGCGAAATTTGGCTACACCTTC
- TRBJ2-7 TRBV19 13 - CASSRGYSYEQYF TGTGCCAGTAGCCGGGGTTACTCCTACGAGCAGTACTTC
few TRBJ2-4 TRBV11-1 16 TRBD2 CASSPREAEAKNIQYF TGTGCCAGCAGCCCCCGGGAGGCAGAAGCCAAAAACATTCAGTACTTC